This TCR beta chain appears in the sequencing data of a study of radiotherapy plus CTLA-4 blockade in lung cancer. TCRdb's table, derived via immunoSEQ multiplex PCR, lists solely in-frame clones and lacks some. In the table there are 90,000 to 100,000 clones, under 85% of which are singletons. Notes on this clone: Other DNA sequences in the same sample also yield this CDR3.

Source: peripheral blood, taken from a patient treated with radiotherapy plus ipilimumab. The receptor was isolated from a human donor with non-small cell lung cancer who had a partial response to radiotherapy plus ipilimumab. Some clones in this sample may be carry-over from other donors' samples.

The CDR3: CASSPGQDFYGYTF. In DNA form, the CDR3 reads TGTGCCAGCTCACCAGGACAGGATTTCTATGGCTACACCTTC. This chain links TRBV18 with TRBJ1-2; TRBD1 matches at 7 bases. CDR1 and CDR2 (germline): KGHSH, LQKENI. The CDR3 spans 14 residues. With 2 bases clipped from V and 4 bases from J, the junction kept 4 bases outside the gene matches.